These 31 T cell receptor beta chains share one sample of origin, sequenced in a study of Tregs in tolerant kidney transplant recipients. Related graft donors supplied nonmyeloablative bone marrow transplants, and mixed chimerism was transient. Generated by immunoSEQ multiplex PCR, the TCRdb table keeps only in-frame clones and is missing some. The sample gives approximately 47,000 clones, roughly nine tenths of which show up once; 15% to 19% is in the top ten. The source was CD8+ T cells from blood (PBMCs), collected 12 months after the transplant. These receptors were collected from a human patient who received a combined kidney and bone marrow transplant. The T cells may come from the graft donor.

CDR3: CASSQEASGLAGKETQYF. CDR3 DNA sequence: TGCGCCAGCAGCCAAGAAGCTTCGGGGCTAGCGGGAAAAGAGACCCAGTACTTC. The chain combines TRBV4-3 with TRBJ2-5; TRBD2 aligns across 9 bases. The V gene's germline CDR1 is LGHNA and CDR2 YSLEER. Unmatched junction bases numbered 11, after V lost 0 bases and J lost 3 bases. This CDR3 contains 18 residues.

The chain employs TRBV5-5 and TRBJ1-4; TRBD1 matches 10 bases. Looked up from germline, CDR1 is SGHKS and CDR2 is YYEKEE (reference sequence). The CDR3 runs 15 residues. V dropped 1 base and J dropped 8; count of bases not matched to a gene: 5. This chain's CDR3 is CASSLRGQGTEKLFF. The CDR3 bases are TGTGCCAGCAGCTTGAGGGGACAGGGGACAGAAAAACTGTTTTTT.

This clone is a singleton in its sample. The chain couples TRBV21-1 to TRBJ2-1; the table's D call TRBD1 went unverified against the DNA. TRBV21-1 is noted as a pseudogene. The CDR3 sequence is 22 residues long. Written as DNA, the CDR3 is TGTGCCAGCAGCTCACCAAACTATCGGACAGGGCAGGTTCACGAAAAAAACAATGAGCAGTTCTTC. It specifies CASSSPNYRTGQVHEKNNEQFF.

This chain joins TRBV19 and TRBJ2-3, with TRBD2 matching 11 bases. In germline, CDR1 is LNHDA, CDR2 SQIVND (reference sequence). The CDR3 consists of 15 residues. The V gene end was trimmed by 3 bases and the J gene end by 4 bases; junction bases not matched to a gene: 3. As DNA, the CDR3 is TGTGCCAGTAGTATCACTAGCGGGAGTTCAGATACGCAGTATTTT. Translating it yields CASSITSGSSDTQYF.

The rearrangement joins TRBV10-2 to TRBJ2-7; the D gene is possibly TRBD1 (6 bases). The germline V and J ends were trimmed by 7 bases and 0 bases, with 13 bases remaining between them. The CDR3 has 14 amino acids. Germline loops: CDR1 WSHSY, CDR2 SAAADI. The DNA of the CDR3 is TGCGCCAGCACAACAGGGTTCAGCTCCTACGAGCAGTACTTC. Translation gives CASTTGFSSYEQYF.

The rearrangement joins TRBV7-9 to TRBJ2-3; D is uncertain. Germline V CDR1 and CDR2: SEHNR, FQNEAQ (reference sequence). This CDR3 contains 12 residues. Trimming removed 3 bases at V and 5 bases at J, with 6 bases between. This CDR3 reads CASSFARDTQYF. The CDR3 nucleotides are TGTGCCAGCAGCTTTGCGAGAGATACGCAGTATTTT.

V and J are TRBV18 and TRBJ2-4; 10 nucleotides align to TRBD1. This CDR3 has 21 residues. Germline assignment: CDR1 KGHSH and CDR2 LQKENI. Trimming removed 3 bases from V and 0 bases from J; junction bases left unmatched: 17. Here the CDR3 DNA reads TGTGCCAGCTCACCCGGATTAACTAGGACAGGGGGAACCTTAGCCAAAAACATTCAGTACTTC. Residues: CASSPGLTRTGGTLAKNIQYF.

The rearrangement joins TRBV30 to TRBJ2-2, with 9 bases identical to TRBD1. Germline CDR1 and CDR2: GTSNPN and SVGIG (reference sequence). Unmatched junction bases numbered 4, after V lost 4 bases and J lost 1 base. The CDR3 extends over 15 amino acids. The CDR3 loop reads CAWINRGQNTGELFF. The DNA for the CDR3 is TGTGCCTGGATCAACAGGGGGCAGAACACCGGGGAGCTGTTTTTT.

The V call is TRBV28, the J call TRBJ1-2, with 7 positions matching TRBD1. CDR3 size: 15 residues. CDR1 is MDHEN and CDR2 is SYDVKM in the germline V gene. V gave up 6 bases and J gave up 3 bases; unmatched junction bases: 10. The CDR3 sequence is CASRYGQEFDYGYTF. CDR3 nucleotide sequence: TGTGCCAGCAGGTATGGACAGGAATTCGACTATGGCTACACCTTC.

The chain joins TRBV27 to TRBJ2-5; weak D call: TRBD2 (7 bases). Per germline, CDR1 MNHEY and CDR2 SMNVEV (reference sequence). V was trimmed by 3 bases and J by 5 bases, leaving 10 bases between them. This CDR3 spans 13 amino acids. For the CDR3, the DNA is TGTGCCAGCAGTTTTGGCGGGGGCGAGACCCAGTACTTC. It codes for CASSFGGGETQYF.

The J gene is TRBJ1-1, the V gene TRBV10-3; tentative D call: TRBD1 (5 bases). The CDR3 extends over 16 amino acids. Trimming cost V 2 bases and J 2 bases, with 15 bases left between them. CDR1 ENHRY and CDR2 SYGVKD come from the germline V gene. The CDR3 spells CAISEARRVDNTEAFF. The DNA of the CDR3 is TGTGCCATCAGTGAGGCACGCAGGGTTGATAACACTGAAGCTTTCTTT.

This chain links TRBV9 with TRBJ2-7; 7 bases are a match to TRBD2. This CDR3 is 15 amino acids long. In germline, CDR1 is SGDLS, CDR2 YYNGEE. Unmatched junction bases numbered 6, after V lost 0 bases and J lost 3 bases. The chain's CDR3 is CASSVAPGGVYEQYF. The CDR3 coding sequence is TGTGCCAGCAGCGTAGCCCCGGGGGGAGTCTACGAGCAGTACTTC.

This chain uses TRBV10-3 with TRBJ1-1; D may be TRBD1 (5 bases). Trimming stripped 0 bases from V and 7 bases from J, with 12 bases between. The V gene's germline CDR1 is ENHRY and CDR2 SYGVKD. The CDR3 spans 14 residues. Here the CDR3 DNA reads TGTGCCATCAGTGAGTCGGCAGGGCTACGTGAAGCTTTCTTT. Amino acid sequence: CAISESAGLREAFF.

Regarding this clone: Germline and junction disagree at one end, which may indicate a read error. The gene calls are TRBV6-5 and TRBJ1-4; TRBD1 is a possible D gene (6 bases). Germline V gene sequence: CDR1 MNHEY, CDR2 SVGAGI. CDR3 length: 13 residues. The CDR3 region is CASSPPARGTRVF. DNA for the CDR3: TGTGCCAGCAGTCCACCCGCAAGGGGGACACGCGTTTTT.

The gene calls are TRBV7-2 and TRBJ2-1, with 11 bases fitting TRBD2. V was clipped by 2 bases and J by 7 bases; unmatched bases: 4. The CDR3 totals 15 residues. Germline CDR1 SGHTA, CDR2 FQGNSA. The DNA of the CDR3 is TGTGCCAGCAGCTTAACTAGCGGGAGAGGAAATGAGCAGTTCTTC. Its protein product is CASSLTSGRGNEQFF.

The chain recombines TRBV6-5 with TRBJ1-2; 7 bases map to TRBD1. The CDR3 loop spans 14 amino acids. J gave up 8 bases and V 2 bases, and 8 bases lay outside the gene matches. Germline V gives CDR1 MNHEY, CDR2 SVGAGI. CDR3 sequence: CASSYAGQSRGYTF. The DNA for the CDR3 is TGTGCCAGCAGTTACGCGGGACAGAGCAGGGGCTACACCTTC.

The chain carries TRBV27 and TRBJ2-7, with 9 nucleotides matching TRBD1. V was pared by 0 bases and J by 1 base, with 1 base of the junction left unmatched. Germline values: CDR1 MNHEY, CDR2 SMNVEV (reference sequence). This CDR3 is 15 amino acids long. The CDR3 sequence: CASSLSGTGSYEQYF. In DNA, the CDR3 is TGTGCCAGCAGTTTATCGGGGACAGGGTCCTACGAGCAGTACTTC.

The chain is built from TRBV13 and TRBJ2-2; 9 positions match TRBD2. The CDR3 sequence is 16 residues long. Trimming cost V 0 bases and J 4 bases; bases outside gene matches: 3. Germline CDR1 reads PRHDT; CDR2 reads FYEKMQ (reference sequence). The CDR3 protein is CASSLGLAGLTGELFF. CDR3 nucleotides: TGTGCCAGCAGCTTAGGGCTAGCGGGACTCACCGGGGAGCTGTTTTTT.

The chain joins TRBV5-1 to TRBJ2-7; TRBD2 agrees at 10 bases. Germline assignment: CDR1 SGHRS and CDR2 YFSETQ. This CDR3 is built from 15 residues. Trimming cost V 0 bases and J 2 bases; bases outside gene matches: 2. Written as DNA, the CDR3 is TGCGCCAGCAGCTTGGGACTAGCGGGCACCTACGAGCAGTACTTC. Translation gives CASSLGLAGTYEQYF.

The chain joins TRBV9 to TRBJ2-7; D perhaps matches TRBD2 (5 bases). V gave up 4 bases and J gave up 2 bases, with 13 bases separating them. Looked up from germline, CDR1 is SGDLS and CDR2 is YYNGEE. The CDR3 has 14 amino acids. The CDR3 sequence: CASSPGRRTYEQYF. The CDR3 bases are TGTGCCAGCAGCCCCGGACGGAGGACCTACGAGCAGTACTTC.

The J gene is TRBJ2-1, the V gene TRBV4-3; TRBD1 might be the D (5 bases). The germline V and J ends were trimmed by 1 base and 0 bases, with 7 bases remaining between them. CDR1 and CDR2 from the germline V gene are LGHNA and YSLEER. The CDR3 consists of 15 residues. CDR3 in DNA: TGCGCCAGCAGCCAAGCTGACAGCTCCTACAATGAGCAGTTCTTC. Translated, it gives CASSQADSSYNEQFF.

The chain has TRBV29-1 and TRBJ2-7; possible D gene TRBD2, 5 bases. With 4 bases removed from V and 2 bases from J, the gap between germline ends came to 9 bases. There are 12 residues in the CDR3. Germline V gives CDR1 SQVTM, CDR2 ANQGSEA. The CDR3 loop is CSVGEGTYEQYF. The CDR3 region has the DNA TGCAGCGTTGGTGAGGGAACCTACGAGCAGTACTTC.

The V and J genes are TRBV11-2 and TRBJ2-7, with D perhaps TRBD2 (6 bases). The CDR3 is 17 amino acids. Trimming pared 1 base from V and 7 bases from J, leaving 23 bases between. CDR1 is SGHAT and CDR2 is FQNNGV in the germline V gene. DNA for the CDR3: TGTGCCAGCAGCTTAGGAATGGGCGCCTCGGGGGTGGGTGAGCAGTACTTC. This encodes CASSLGMGASGVGEQYF.

The chain links TRBV5-1 to TRBJ1-6; no firm D call. V was clipped by 0 bases and J by 6 bases, with 10 bases between them. The CDR3 sequence is 15 residues long. CDR1 and CDR2 from the germline V gene are SGHRS and YFSETQ. CDR3 residues: CASSLEGGSNSPLHF. The CDR3 DNA is TGCGCCAGCAGCTTGGAAGGAGGGAGTAATTCACCCCTCCACTTT.

V and J are TRBV7-9 and TRBJ2-1, with 12 nucleotides matching TRBD2. CDR1 is SEHNR and CDR2 is FQNEAQ in the germline V gene (reference sequence). The CDR3 loop spans 16 amino acids. V lost 5 bases and J lost 0; bases outside the gene matches: 2. CDR3 nucleotide sequence: TGTGCCAGCAGCATGACTAGCGGGAGCTCCTACAATGAGCAGTTCTTC. It codes for CASSMTSGSSYNEQFF.

The chain uses TRBV5-1 and TRBJ2-3; perhaps TRBD1 as D (6 bases). CDR1 is SGHRS, CDR2 YFSETQ, per germline. There are 16 residues in the CDR3. V dropped 4 bases and J dropped 1 base, with 16 bases sitting between them. The chain's CDR3 is CASSQRPTGRTDTQYF. The CDR3 DNA reads TGCGCCAGCAGCCAGAGACCGACAGGACGCACAGATACGCAGTATTTT.

This clone was observed once. V and J are TRBV6-1 and TRBJ2-7; D perhaps matches TRBD1 (6 bases). Per the germline V gene, CDR1 is MNHNS and CDR2 is SASEGT. Trimming took 1 base from V and 5 from J, leaving 12 bases between them. The CDR3 is 14 residues long. The CDR3, as DNA: TGTGCCAGCAGTGAAGGGGACAACTTACACGAGCAGTACTTC. Translation: CASSEGDNLHEQYF.

This rearrangement joins TRBV6-1 to TRBJ2-7; 9 bases line up with TRBD2. CDR3 length: 13 amino acids. V lost 8 bases, J lost 7 bases, and 9 bases stayed unmatched. From germline, CDR1 is MNHNS and CDR2 SASEGT. The CDR3 here is CASGMGLAGEQYF. For the CDR3, the DNA is TGTGCCAGCGGGATGGGACTAGCCGGGGAGCAGTACTTC.

J is TRBJ2-5 and V is TRBV2; 12 bases match TRBD2. Trimming at V came to 2 bases and at J to 5 bases, leaving 6 bases not matched to a gene. The germline V gene encodes CDR1 SNHLY and CDR2 FYNNEI. The CDR3 extends over 16 amino acids. The chain's CDR3 is CASSEMLAGGYETQYF. For the CDR3, the DNA is TGTGCCAGCAGTGAAATGCTAGCGGGGGGGTATGAGACCCAGTACTTC.

The rearrangement joins TRBV4-1 to TRBJ2-5; 8 nucleotides line up with TRBD1. The tail of the sequence fits TRBJ2-7 better, so the J call may be wrong. This CDR3 has 15 amino acids. The germline V gene has CDR1 MGHRA and CDR2 YSYEKL. CDR3 region: CASSHGQGEGYEQYF. The CDR3 DNA reads TGCGCCAGCAGCCACGGACAGGGAGAGGGCTACGAGCAGTACTTC.

This chain's CDR3 is CASSQEGPGLVSDTQYF. CDR3 DNA: TGCGCCAGCAGCCAAGAAGGTCCGGGACTAGTATCAGATACGCAGTATTTT. The J gene is TRBJ2-3, the V gene TRBV4-3, with 8 positions matching TRBD2. The germline V gene encodes CDR1 LGHNA and CDR2 YSLEER. This CDR3 has 17 residues. The J segment lost 4 bases and the V segment lost 0 bases, leaving 9 bases of the junction unmatched.